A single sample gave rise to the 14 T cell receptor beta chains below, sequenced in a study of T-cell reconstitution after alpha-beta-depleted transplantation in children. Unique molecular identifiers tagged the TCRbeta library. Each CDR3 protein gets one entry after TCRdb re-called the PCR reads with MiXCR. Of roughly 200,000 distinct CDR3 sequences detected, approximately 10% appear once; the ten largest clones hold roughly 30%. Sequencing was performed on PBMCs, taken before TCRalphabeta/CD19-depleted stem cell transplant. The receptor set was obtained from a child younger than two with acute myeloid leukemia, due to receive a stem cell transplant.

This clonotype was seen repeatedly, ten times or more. The CDR3 DNA reads TGCAGTGCTCCGAATCCCGGGACTAGCGTGAAAAACATTCAGTACTTC. Protein sequence: CSAPNPGTSVKNIQYF. The V gene is TRBV20-1, the J gene TRBJ2-4; 10 bases align to TRBD2. Trimming at V came to 5 bases and at J to 4 bases, leaving 11 bases not matched to a gene. CDR3 length: 16 residues. The germline V gene has CDR1 DFQATT and CDR2 SNEGSKA (reference sequence).

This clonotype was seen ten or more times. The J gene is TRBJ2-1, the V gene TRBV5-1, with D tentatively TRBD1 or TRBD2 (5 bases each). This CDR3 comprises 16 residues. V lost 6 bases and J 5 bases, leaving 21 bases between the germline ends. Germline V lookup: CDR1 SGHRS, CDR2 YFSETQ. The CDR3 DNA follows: TGCGCCAGCACCCTCTCCGGGGCCCAGTGGGACAATGAGCAGTTCTTC. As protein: CASTLSGAQWDNEQFF.

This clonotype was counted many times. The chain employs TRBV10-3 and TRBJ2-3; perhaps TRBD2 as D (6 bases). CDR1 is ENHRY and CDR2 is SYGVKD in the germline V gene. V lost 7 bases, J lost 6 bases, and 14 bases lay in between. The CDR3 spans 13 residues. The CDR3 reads CAIMGLPSDTQYF. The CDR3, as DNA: TGTGCCATCATGGGACTCCCCTCGGATACGCAGTATTTT.

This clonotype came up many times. CDR3 region: CASSGQGASNQPQHF. The CDR3 nucleotides are TGTGCCAGCAGCGGACAGGGGGCTAGCAATCAGCCCCAGCATTTT. The rearrangement links TRBV7-9 to TRBJ1-5; 11 bases match TRBD1. Trimming took 5 bases from V and 0 from J; bases not matched to a gene: 0. This CDR3 contains 15 residues. Germline CDR1 reads SEHNR; CDR2 reads FQNEAQ (reference sequence).

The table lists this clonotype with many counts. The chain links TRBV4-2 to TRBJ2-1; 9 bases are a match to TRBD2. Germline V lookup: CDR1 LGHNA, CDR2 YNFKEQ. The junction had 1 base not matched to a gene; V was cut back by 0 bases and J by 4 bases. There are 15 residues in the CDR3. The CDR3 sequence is CASSQEGLAYNEQFF. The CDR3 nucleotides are TGTGCCAGCAGCCAAGAGGGACTAGCATACAATGAGCAGTTCTTC.

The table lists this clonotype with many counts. The CDR3 sequence: CASSLDQGTGTRGTEAFF. The CDR3 nucleotides are TGCGCCAGCAGCTTGGACCAAGGGACGGGTACTCGGGGCACTGAAGCTTTCTTT. The chain recombines TRBV5-1 with TRBJ1-1; tentative D call: TRBD1 (5 bases). CDR1 is SGHRS, CDR2 YFSETQ, per germline. There are 18 residues in the CDR3. Trimming removed 0 bases from V and 4 bases from J, with 22 bases in between.

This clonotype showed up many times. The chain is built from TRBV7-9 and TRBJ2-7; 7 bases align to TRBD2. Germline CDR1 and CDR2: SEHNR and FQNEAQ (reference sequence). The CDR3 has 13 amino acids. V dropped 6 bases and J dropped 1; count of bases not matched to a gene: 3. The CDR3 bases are TGTGCCAGCAGGGCTAGCGGATCCTACGAGCAGTACTTC. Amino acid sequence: CASRASGSYEQYF.

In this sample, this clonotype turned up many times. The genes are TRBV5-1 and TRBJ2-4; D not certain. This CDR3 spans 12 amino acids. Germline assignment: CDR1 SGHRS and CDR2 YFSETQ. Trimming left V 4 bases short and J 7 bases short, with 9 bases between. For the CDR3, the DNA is TGCGCCAGCAGCCCAGCCTCTAACATTCAGTACTTC. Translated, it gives CASSPASNIQYF.

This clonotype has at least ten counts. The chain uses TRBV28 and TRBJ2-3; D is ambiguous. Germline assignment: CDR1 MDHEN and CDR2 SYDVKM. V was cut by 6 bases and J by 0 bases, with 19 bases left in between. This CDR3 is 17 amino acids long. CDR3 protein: CASSLFWAASSTDTQYF. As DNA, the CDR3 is TGTGCCAGCAGCCTTTTCTGGGCGGCGTCTAGCACAGATACGCAGTATTTT.

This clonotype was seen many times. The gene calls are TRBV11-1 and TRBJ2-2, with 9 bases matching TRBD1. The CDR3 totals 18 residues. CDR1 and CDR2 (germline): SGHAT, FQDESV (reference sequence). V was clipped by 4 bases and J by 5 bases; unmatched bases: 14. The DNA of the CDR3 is TGTGCCAGCAGCTGGGCCCGACTCGGGACAGGGAGAACCGGGGAGCTGTTTTTT. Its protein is CASSWARLGTGRTGELFF.

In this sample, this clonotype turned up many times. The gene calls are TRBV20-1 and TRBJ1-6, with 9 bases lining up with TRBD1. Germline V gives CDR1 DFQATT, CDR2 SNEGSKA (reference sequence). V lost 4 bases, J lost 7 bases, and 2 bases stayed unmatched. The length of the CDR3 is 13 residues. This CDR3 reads CSATDRGNSPLHF. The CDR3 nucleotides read TGCAGTGCTACGGACAGGGGAAATTCACCCCTCCACTTT.

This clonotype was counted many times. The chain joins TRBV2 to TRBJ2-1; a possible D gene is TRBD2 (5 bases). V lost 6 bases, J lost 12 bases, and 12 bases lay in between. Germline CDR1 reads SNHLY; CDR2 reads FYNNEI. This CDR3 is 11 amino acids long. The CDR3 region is CASSERAGQFF. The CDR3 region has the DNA TGTGCCAGCAGCGAGAGGGCAGGGCAGTTCTTC.

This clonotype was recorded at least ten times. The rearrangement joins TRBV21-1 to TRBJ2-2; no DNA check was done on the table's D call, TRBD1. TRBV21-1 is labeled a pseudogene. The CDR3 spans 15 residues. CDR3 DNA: TGTGCCAGCAGCCCCCACAGGGGGAACACCGGGGAGCTGTTTTTT. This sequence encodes CASSPHRGNTGELFF.

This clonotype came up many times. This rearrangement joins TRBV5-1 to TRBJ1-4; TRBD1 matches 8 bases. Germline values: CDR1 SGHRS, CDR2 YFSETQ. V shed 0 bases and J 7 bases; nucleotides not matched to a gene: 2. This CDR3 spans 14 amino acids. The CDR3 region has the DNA TGCGCCAGCAGCTTGGGCAGGGGGCTTGAAAAACTGTTTTTT. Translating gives CASSLGRGLEKLFF.